A single sample is the source of the 19 T cell receptor beta chains below, sequenced in a study of blood T cell repertoires in COVID-19. Clones were sequenced by immunoSEQ multiplex PCR, and TCRdb holds only the in-frame ones, with some missing. The sample has roughly 280,000 clones, around nine tenths seen once. The specimen sequenced was peripheral blood. These receptors were obtained from a middle-aged man with active or convalescent COVID-19.

V gene TRBV5-1 combines with J gene TRBJ2-5; D not certain. V gave up 0 bases and J gave up 2 bases, with 8 bases separating them. CDR1 is SGHRS and CDR2 is YFSETQ in the germline V gene. This CDR3 is 14 amino acids long. The CDR3 DNA reads as TGCGCCAGCAGCTTGGGGGCCCTACAAGAGACCCAGTACTTC. Protein sequence: CASSLGALQETQYF.

The chain joins TRBV5-1 to TRBJ2-7; maybe TRBD2 (6 bases). Germline CDR1 SGHRS, CDR2 YFSETQ. Trimming stripped 2 bases from V and 1 base from J, with 13 bases between. CDR3 length: 15 amino acids. The CDR3 loop reads CASSFPQGGSYEQYF. Here the CDR3 DNA reads TGCGCCAGCAGCTTCCCGCAGGGAGGTTCCTACGAGCAGTACTTC.

V gene TRBV5-1 combines with J gene TRBJ2-3; TRBD1 is a possible D gene (5 bases). The CDR3 contains 17 residues. Germline V gene sequence: CDR1 SGHRS, CDR2 YFSETQ. V lost 0 bases and J 1 base, leaving 15 bases between the germline ends. CDR3 bases: TGCGCCAGCAGCTTGGAAAGGGGTACCCCGGGCACAGATACGCAGTATTTT. Protein product: CASSLERGTPGTDTQYF.

V and J are TRBV6-6 and TRBJ1-5, with TRBD1 matching over 9 bases. V lost 6 bases and J lost 5; bases outside the gene matches: 2. The CDR3 is made up of 13 amino acids. The V gene's germline CDR1 is MNHNY and CDR2 SVGAGI (reference sequence). CDR3 coding DNA: TGTGCCAGCAGCGGGACAGGGCATCAGCCCCAGCATTTT. Translated: CASSGTGHQPQHF.

This clone was recorded once. The chain joins TRBV4-1 to TRBJ2-7; 9 bases fit TRBD2. The J segment lost 3 bases and the V segment lost 2 bases, leaving 5 bases of the junction unmatched. The CDR3 is made up of 15 amino acids. CDR1 MGHRA and CDR2 YSYEKL come from the germline V gene. For the CDR3, the DNA is TGCGCCAGCAGCCAATTCCCGACTAGCGGCTACGAGCAGTACTTC. Translated, it gives CASSQFPTSGYEQYF.

The chain recombines TRBV7-6 with TRBJ2-4, with 9 bases lining up with TRBD2. This CDR3 has 16 amino acids. Looked up from germline, CDR1 is SGHVS and CDR2 is FNYEAQ. V shed 1 base and J 3 bases; nucleotides not matched to a gene: 4. CDR3 sequence (DNA): TGTGCCAGCAGCTTAGGCGGGGGGGCCGACAAAAACATTCAGTACTTC. Translating gives CASSLGGGADKNIQYF.

V gene TRBV28 combines with J gene TRBJ2-7; D is possibly TRBD2 (7 bases). The germline V gene encodes CDR1 MDHEN and CDR2 SYDVKM. This CDR3 contains 15 residues. V was cut by 4 bases and J by 2 bases, with 15 bases left in between. Written as DNA, the CDR3 is TGTGCCAGCAGTTCAGGGGCTAGCGGAACCTACGAGCAGTACTTC. Residues: CASSSGASGTYEQYF.

CDR3 bases: TGTGCCAGCAGTTTGGACAGGGGGCTGTCTGAAGCTTTCTTT. Translated, it gives CASSLDRGLSEAFF. The rearrangement links TRBV7-9 to TRBJ1-1, with TRBD1 matching over 11 bases. This CDR3 has 14 residues. The V gene end was trimmed by 6 bases and the J gene end by 6 bases; junction bases not matched to a gene: 6. Germline CDR1 and CDR2: SEHNR and FQNEAQ (reference sequence). The complete variable domain, with remaining parts taken from reference TRBV7-9 and TRBJ1-1, reads DTGVSQNPRHKITKRGQNVTFRCDPISEHNRLYWYRQTLGQGPEFLTYFQNEAQLEKSRLLSDRFSAERPKGSFSTLEIQRTEQGDSAMYLCASSLDRGLSEAFFGQGTRLTVV.

The rearrangement joins TRBV28 to TRBJ2-5; 9 bases line up with TRBD1. V was pared by 6 bases and J by 3 bases, with 5 bases of the junction left unmatched. The CDR3 is 14 amino acids. The germline gives CDR1 MDHEN, CDR2 SYDVKM. The CDR3 sequence is CASRAGTGKETQYF. The CDR3 DNA reads as TGTGCCAGCAGGGCCGGGACAGGGAAAGAGACCCAGTACTTC. The whole variable domain, filled in from reference TRBV28 and TRBJ2-5, reads DVKVTQSSRYLVKRTGEKVFLECVQDMDHENMFWYRQDPGLGLRLIYFSYDVKMKEKGDIPEGYSVSREKKERFSLILESASTNQTSMYLCASRAGTGKETQYFGPGTRLLVL.

The CDR3 reads CASLANNEQFF. CDR3 DNA: TGCGCCAGCTTGGCCAACAATGAGCAGTTCTTC. The chain employs TRBV10-2 and TRBJ2-1; D ambiguous. Germline-derived CDR1 and CDR2 are WSHSY and SAAADI. The CDR3 loop spans 11 amino acids. V was pared by 8 bases and J by 5 bases, with 7 bases between.

The CDR3 DNA sequence: TGTGCCAGCAGTTCGTACTACGAGCAGTACTTC. Protein product: CASSSYYEQYF. The chain recombines TRBV6-5 with TRBJ2-7; no clear D. Germline-derived CDR1 and CDR2 are MNHEY and SVGAGI. This CDR3 contains 11 residues. V gave up 4 bases and J gave up 3 bases, with 4 bases separating them.

V is TRBV29-1 and J is TRBJ1-1; D may be TRBD1 (6 bases). Germline V gene lookup returns CDR1 SQVTM and CDR2 ANQGSEA. V was shortened by 6 bases and J by 0 bases, with 20 bases between the two germline ends. CDR3 length: 16 residues. The CDR3 sequence: CSVVPGHRSMNTEAFF. The CDR3 nucleotides are TGCAGCGTCGTCCCGGGACACCGGTCTATGAACACTGAAGCTTTCTTT.

The chain is built from TRBV30 and TRBJ1-2; 9 nucleotides align to TRBD1. The CDR3 extends over 15 amino acids. With 2 bases clipped from V and 2 bases from J, the junction kept 6 bases outside the gene matches. Germline V gene lookup returns CDR1 GTSNPN and CDR2 SVGIG (reference sequence). CDR3 in amino acids: CAWSNRGQGNYGYTF. DNA for the CDR3: TGTGCCTGGAGTAACCGCGGACAGGGGAACTATGGCTACACCTTC.

This clone turned up a few times. The chain carries TRBV3-1 (or the pseudogene TRBV3-2) and TRBJ2-7, with 11 bases aligning to TRBD2. This CDR3 region has 15 residues. The V gene end was trimmed by 4 bases and the J gene end by 3 bases; junction bases not matched to a gene: 5. Germline CDR1 LGHDT, CDR2 YNNKEL (reference sequence). The CDR3 is CASSRGTSGVYEQYF. DNA for the CDR3: TGTGCCAGCAGCCGAGGGACTAGCGGAGTCTACGAGCAGTACTTC.

This sequence joins TRBV5-8 and TRBJ2-3; TRBD2 might be the D (5 bases). Germline V gene sequence: CDR1 SGHTS, CDR2 YDEGEE. V was clipped by 4 bases and J by 4 bases, with 19 bases between them. The CDR3 sequence is 16 residues long. CDR3 bases: TGTGCCAGCAGCATCGCCGGGCCGGGGTTTTCAGATACGCAGTATTTT. It codes for CASSIAGPGFSDTQYF.

CDR3 amino acids: CASSYDITGELFF. DNA for the CDR3: TGTGCCAGCAGTTATGACATAACCGGGGAGCTGTTTTTT. The chain combines TRBV6-2 or TRBV6-3 with TRBJ2-2; no clear D. The length of the CDR3 is 13 residues. V lost 3 bases to trimming and J lost 5 bases, with 7 bases between them. Germline V lookup: CDR1 MNHEY, CDR2 SVGEGT.

The chain employs TRBV19 and TRBJ2-7; D possibly corresponds to TRBD2 (5 bases). The CDR3 totals 12 residues. CDR1 LNHDA and CDR2 SQIVND come from the germline V gene (reference sequence). Trimming left V 6 bases short and J 1 base short, with 7 bases between. The CDR3 reads CASRTSSYEQYF. In nucleotides, the CDR3 is TGTGCCAGTAGAACTAGTTCCTACGAGCAGTACTTC.

The V and J genes are TRBV11-3 and TRBJ2-3; D ambiguous. V dropped 1 base and J dropped 7 bases, with 6 bases sitting between them. The CDR3 is made up of 12 amino acids. Germline values: CDR1 SGHNT, CDR2 YENEEA. The chain's CDR3 is CASSLGVNTQYF. The CDR3 bases are TGTGCCAGCAGCTTAGGAGTTAATACGCAGTATTTT.

This rearrangement joins TRBV29-1 to TRBJ2-3; D is possibly TRBD2 (5 bases). V lost 7 bases and J lost 2, with 13 bases in between. The germline gives CDR1 SQVTM, CDR2 ANQGSEA. The CDR3 runs 13 residues. This chain's CDR3 is CSAEGGNTDTQYF. The CDR3 region has the DNA TGCAGCGCCGAGGGCGGAAACACAGATACGCAGTATTTT.